The clone carrying this T cell receptor (beta chain) has at least ten counts. The CDR3 spans 15 residues. V gave up 6 bases and J gave up 5 bases; unmatched junction bases: 12. Germline V gives CDR1 DFQATT, CDR2 SNEGSKA (reference sequence). This specimen comes from a study of T cells in Graves' hyperthyroidism and ophthalmopathy. The TCR beta CDR3 regions underwent amplification using RNA transcripts as the source. The HTBI primer set drove a first-round RT-PCR of the TCR CDR3. Each CDR3 protein gets one entry after TCRdb re-called the multiplex PCR reads with MiXCR. The table records around 600,000 distinct CDR3 sequences, around a sixth of them present only once. Graves' hyperthyroidism was deemed stable given no ophthalmopathy progression within 18 months. This sample holds PBMCs from 8 to 10 ml fresh peripheral blood.

The chain carries TRBV20-1 and TRBJ2-5, with 10 bases lining up with TRBD2. The sequence was collected from a woman aged 30 to 39 with Graves' hyperthyroidism. Sequenced material: blood. Written as DNA, the CDR3 is TGCAGTGCCACCGATACTAGCGGGATGAGGGAGACCCAGTACTTC. The encoded protein is CSATDTSGMRETQYF.